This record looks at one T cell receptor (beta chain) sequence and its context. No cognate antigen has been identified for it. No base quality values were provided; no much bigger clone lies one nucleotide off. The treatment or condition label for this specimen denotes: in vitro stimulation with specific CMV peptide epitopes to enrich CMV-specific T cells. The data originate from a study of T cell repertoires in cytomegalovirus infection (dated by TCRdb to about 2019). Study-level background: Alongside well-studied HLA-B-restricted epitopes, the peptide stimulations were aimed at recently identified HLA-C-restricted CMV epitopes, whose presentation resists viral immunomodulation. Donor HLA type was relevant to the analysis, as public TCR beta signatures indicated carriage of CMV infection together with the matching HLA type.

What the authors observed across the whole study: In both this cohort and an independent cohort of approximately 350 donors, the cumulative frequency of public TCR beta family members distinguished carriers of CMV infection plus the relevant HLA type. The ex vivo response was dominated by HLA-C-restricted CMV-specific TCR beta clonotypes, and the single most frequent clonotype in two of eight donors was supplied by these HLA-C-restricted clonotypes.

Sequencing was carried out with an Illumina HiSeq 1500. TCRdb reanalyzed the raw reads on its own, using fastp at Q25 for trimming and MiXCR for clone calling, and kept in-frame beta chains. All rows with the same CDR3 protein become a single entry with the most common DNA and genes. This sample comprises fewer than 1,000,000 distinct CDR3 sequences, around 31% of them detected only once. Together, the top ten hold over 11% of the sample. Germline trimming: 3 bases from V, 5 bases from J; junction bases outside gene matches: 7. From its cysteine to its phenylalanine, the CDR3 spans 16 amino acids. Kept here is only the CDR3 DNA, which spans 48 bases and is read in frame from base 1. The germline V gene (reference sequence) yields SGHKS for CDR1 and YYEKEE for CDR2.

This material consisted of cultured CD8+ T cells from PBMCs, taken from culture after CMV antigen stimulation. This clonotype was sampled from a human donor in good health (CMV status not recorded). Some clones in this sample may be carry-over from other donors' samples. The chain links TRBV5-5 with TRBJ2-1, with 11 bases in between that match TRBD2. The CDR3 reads CASSSGTSGTHNEQFF. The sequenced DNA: TGTGCCAGCAGCTCCGGGACTAGCGGAACACACAATGAGCAGTTCTTC.